This entry lists 21 T cell receptor beta chains sequenced from one sample in a study of cytomegalovirus exposure and HLA in healthy donors. The PCR used 60 Vbeta and 13 Jbeta primers. The method was immunoSEQ multiplex PCR; TCRdb's version includes in-frame clones alone and lacks a portion of them. This sample carries 200,000 or so clones, 75% to 90% of them seen once, and the ten largest clones take roughly 6%. The material sequenced was PBMCs. The receptors were gathered from a man between 40 and 49 years old in good health and CMV-seropositive.

This chain's CDR3 is CASSAREEAFF. CDR3 nucleotides: TGTGCCAGCTCAGCCCGGGAGGAAGCTTTCTTT. This chain connects TRBV2 to TRBJ1-1, with D uncertain. Germline loops: CDR1 SNHLY, CDR2 FYNNEI. The CDR3 consists of 11 residues. The ends were cut back, 8 bases at V and 8 bases at J, with 12 bases in the middle.

Comments on this clone: This specimen includes other DNA sequences encoding the same CDR3. This chain links TRBV21-1 with TRBJ2-5; TRBD1, the table's D call, lacks a check against the DNA. TRBV21-1 is listed as a pseudogene. The CDR3 is 17 amino acids. The CDR3 spells CASSPPLETGFTETQYF. CDR3 nucleotide sequence: TGTGCCAGCAGCCCGCCCCTAGAGACAGGGTTCACAGAGACCCAGTACTTC.

The chain employs TRBV30 and TRBJ2-7; no definite D call. CDR3 length: 13 amino acids. Trimming cost V 4 bases and J 13 bases, with 23 bases left between them. The germline CDR1 and CDR2 sequences are GTSNPN and SVGIG (reference sequence). CDR3 sequence: CAWNSHNPPRPYF. The CDR3 bases are TGTGCCTGGAACAGCCATAATCCCCCCCGGCCCTACTTC.

V and J are TRBV10-3 and TRBJ2-1, with a tentative D call TRBD1 (5 bases). The CDR3 has 14 amino acids. Germline V lookup: CDR1 ENHRY, CDR2 SYGVKD. The V end was cut by 3 bases, the J end by 7 bases, with 13 bases between. CDR3 sequence (DNA): TGTGCCATCAGTGACAGGGTGATCTTAAATGAGCAGTTCTTC. This codes for CAISDRVILNEQFF.

The chain is built from TRBV2 and TRBJ1-1; a possible D gene is TRBD1 (6 bases). Germline V lookup: CDR1 SNHLY, CDR2 FYNNEI. The CDR3 totals 14 residues. V was cut by 8 bases and J by 4 bases, with 17 bases left in between. CDR3 in amino acids: CASLYEDSVTEAFF. CDR3 bases: TGTGCCAGCCTTTATGAGGACAGCGTCACTGAAGCTTTCTTT.

The chain carries TRBV4-3 and TRBJ1-2; D is unresolved. The germline V and J ends were trimmed by 0 bases and 10 bases, with 21 bases remaining between them. The CDR3 extends over 16 amino acids. Germline V CDR1 and CDR2: LGHNA, YSLEER. This CDR3 reads CASSQDPMQAGSVYTF. CDR3 DNA sequence: TGCGCCAGCAGCCAAGATCCGATGCAGGCCGGGAGTGTCTACACCTTC.

This clone was detected only once. The rearrangement joins TRBV7-9 to TRBJ2-3; 9 positions agree with TRBD1. Germline V gene lookup returns CDR1 SEHNR and CDR2 FQNEAQ (reference sequence). The CDR3 length is 17 residues. V gave up 4 bases and J gave up 0 bases; unmatched junction bases: 8. CDR3 DNA sequence: TGTGCCAGCAGCTCCGTAGGGACAGGGCTAAGCACAGATACGCAGTATTTT. This translates into CASSSVGTGLSTDTQYF.

This sequence joins TRBV6-5 and TRBJ1-2; TRBD1 agrees at 9 bases. With V trimmed by 4 bases and J by 3 bases, 3 bases remained unmatched. Germline CDR1 reads MNHEY; CDR2 reads SVGAGI. This CDR3 has 14 amino acids. The CDR3 region is CASSWGQGHYGYTF. Written as DNA, the CDR3 is TGTGCCAGCAGTTGGGGACAGGGTCACTATGGCTACACCTTC.

This clone was observed a handful of times. The chain's CDR3 is CASGQILSGNTIYF. CDR3 DNA sequence: TGTGCCAGCGGACAGATCCTCTCTGGAAACACCATATATTTT. This chain links TRBV6-1 with TRBJ1-3; D might be TRBD1 (6 bases). This CDR3 region has 14 residues. Trimming took 8 bases from V and 0 from J, leaving 11 bases between them. CDR1 MNHNS and CDR2 SASEGT come from the germline V gene.

The rearrangement uses TRBV27 and TRBJ2-7; 12 nucleotides line up with TRBD1. Looked up from germline, CDR1 is MNHEY and CDR2 is SMNVEV (reference sequence). V trimming: 4 bases; J trimming: 6 bases; junction bases outside the gene matches: 4. This CDR3 spans 14 amino acids. In nucleotides, the CDR3 is TGTGCCAGCAGTTCAGGGACAGGGGGCAGCGAGCAGTACTTC. The encoded protein is CASSSGTGGSEQYF.

This clone showed up just once. The chain uses TRBV15 and TRBJ2-3; 9 bases line up with TRBD1. Per the germline V gene, CDR1 is LNHNV and CDR2 is YYDKDF (reference sequence). The CDR3 spans 16 residues. Trimming at V came to 2 bases and at J to 2 bases, leaving 5 bases not matched to a gene. Here the CDR3 reads CATSRMDRGSTDTQYF. In nucleotides, the CDR3 is TGTGCCACCAGCAGAATGGACAGGGGCTCCACAGATACGCAGTATTTT. The full variable domain, with the rest looked up from reference TRBV15 and TRBJ2-3, is DAMVIQNPRYQVTQFGKPVTLSCSQTLNHNVMYWYQQKSSQAPKLLFHYYDKDFNNEADTPDNFQSRRPNTSFCFLDIRSPGLGDTAMYLCATSRMDRGSTDTQYFGPGTRLTVL.

This clone turned up a few times. The genes are TRBV7-6 and TRBJ1-5; 8 bases line up with TRBD1. Germline V CDR1 and CDR2: SGHVS, FNYEAQ. Unmatched junction bases numbered 10, after V lost 4 bases and J lost 5 bases. CDR3 length equals 16 residues. The CDR3 loop is CASSSGQALGDQPQHF. In nucleotides, the CDR3 is TGTGCCAGCAGCTCGGGACAGGCCTTAGGTGATCAGCCCCAGCATTTT.

V usage is TRBV7-3 and J usage is TRBJ2-1; D remains unclear. The germline gives CDR1 SGHTA, CDR2 FQGTGA. This CDR3 has 13 amino acids. V was trimmed by 5 bases and J by 0 bases, leaving 5 bases between them. The CDR3 coding sequence is TGTGCCAGCAGCCCCTCCTCCTACAATGAGCAGTTCTTC. It codes for CASSPSSYNEQFF.

The rearrangement uses TRBV7-9 and TRBJ1-1; unclear D gene. V was clipped by 4 bases and J by 5 bases, with 14 bases between them. CDR3 length equals 14 residues. Looked up from germline, CDR1 is SEHNR and CDR2 is FQNEAQ (reference sequence). The CDR3 nucleotides are TGTGCCAGCAGCTCCGGACTGCCGGGGACTGAAGCTTTCTTT. This gives the protein CASSSGLPGTEAFF.

V usage is TRBV28 and J usage is TRBJ2-1, with D hard to call. Germline values: CDR1 MDHEN, CDR2 SYDVKM. This CDR3 is 12 amino acids long. Trimming shortened V by 1 base and J by 7 bases, and 5 bases separated the two germline ends. The CDR3 DNA follows: TGTGCCAGCAGTTTATCTCGTAATGAGCAGTTCTTC. Amino acid sequence: CASSLSRNEQFF.

With regard to this clone: The junction and the germline gene differ at one end; a read error may be behind it. This rearrangement joins TRBV7-7 to TRBJ2-5, with TRBD2 matching over 11 bases. The CDR3 length is 15 residues. Germline V lookup: CDR1 SSHAT, CDR2 FNYEAQ (reference sequence). The CDR3 coding sequence is TGTGCTAGCAGCTTAACTAGCGGGGGCGAAGAGACCCAGTACTTC. It is translated as CASSLTSGGEETQYF.

The chain carries TRBV10-3 and TRBJ2-1, with D unresolved. Germline V CDR1 and CDR2: ENHRY, SYGVKD. The CDR3 extends over 12 amino acids. V was cut by 6 bases and J by 5 bases, with 8 bases left in between. The CDR3 DNA is TGTGCCATCAGGGGCCCAAACAATGAGCAGTTCTTC. Translating gives CAIRGPNNEQFF.

This chain joins TRBV7-2 and TRBJ1-4; 9 bases align to TRBD1. The CDR3 length is 18 residues. Germline-derived CDR1 and CDR2 are SGHTA and FQGNSA. V was clipped by 5 bases and J by 7 bases; unmatched bases: 17. The CDR3 sequence is CASSQRGDRTGVPEKLFF. DNA for the CDR3: TGTGCCAGCAGCCAGAGGGGGGATCGGACAGGGGTTCCTGAAAAACTGTTTTTT.

This clone was seen once. The chain links TRBV2 to TRBJ2-4; D perhaps matches TRBD2 (6 bases). In germline, CDR1 is SNHLY, CDR2 FYNNEI. The V gene lost 7 bases and the J gene lost 8 bases, with 15 bases spanning the gap. CDR3 length: 13 amino acids. CDR3 amino acids: CASNTVGGDIQYF. CDR3 bases: TGTGCCAGCAATACGGTGGGCGGGGACATTCAGTACTTC.

The V call is TRBV7-9, the J call TRBJ2-5, with TRBD2 matching 7 bases. Germline lookup yields CDR1 SEHNR and CDR2 FQNEAQ (reference sequence). Trimming removed 4 bases from V and 2 bases from J; junction bases left unmatched: 1. The CDR3 is 13 residues long. This CDR3 reads CASSSGGQETQYF. The CDR3 region has the DNA TGTGCCAGCAGCTCGGGGGGTCAAGAGACCCAGTACTTC.

This chain joins TRBV6-6 and TRBJ2-3; the match to TRBD2 covers 12 bases. Germline V gene lookup returns CDR1 MNHNY and CDR2 SVGAGI (reference sequence). Trimming at V came to 4 bases and at J to 0 bases, leaving 2 bases not matched to a gene. The CDR3 is 16 residues long. The CDR3 nucleotides read TGTGCCAGCAGTTCTACTAGCGGGGGGAGCACAGATACGCAGTATTTT. Its protein is CASSSTSGGSTDTQYF.